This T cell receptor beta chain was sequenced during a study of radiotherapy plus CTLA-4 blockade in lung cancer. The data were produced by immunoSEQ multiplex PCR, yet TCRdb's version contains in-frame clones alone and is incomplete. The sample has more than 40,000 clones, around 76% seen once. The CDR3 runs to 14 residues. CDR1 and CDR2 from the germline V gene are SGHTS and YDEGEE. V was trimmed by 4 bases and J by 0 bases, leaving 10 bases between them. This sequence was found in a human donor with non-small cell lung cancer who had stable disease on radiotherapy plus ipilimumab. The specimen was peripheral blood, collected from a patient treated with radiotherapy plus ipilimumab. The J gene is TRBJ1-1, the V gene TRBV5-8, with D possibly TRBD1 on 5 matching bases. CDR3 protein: CASSAGLLNTEAFF. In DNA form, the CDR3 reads TGTGCCAGCAGCGCGGGGCTTTTGAACACTGAAGCTTTCTTT.